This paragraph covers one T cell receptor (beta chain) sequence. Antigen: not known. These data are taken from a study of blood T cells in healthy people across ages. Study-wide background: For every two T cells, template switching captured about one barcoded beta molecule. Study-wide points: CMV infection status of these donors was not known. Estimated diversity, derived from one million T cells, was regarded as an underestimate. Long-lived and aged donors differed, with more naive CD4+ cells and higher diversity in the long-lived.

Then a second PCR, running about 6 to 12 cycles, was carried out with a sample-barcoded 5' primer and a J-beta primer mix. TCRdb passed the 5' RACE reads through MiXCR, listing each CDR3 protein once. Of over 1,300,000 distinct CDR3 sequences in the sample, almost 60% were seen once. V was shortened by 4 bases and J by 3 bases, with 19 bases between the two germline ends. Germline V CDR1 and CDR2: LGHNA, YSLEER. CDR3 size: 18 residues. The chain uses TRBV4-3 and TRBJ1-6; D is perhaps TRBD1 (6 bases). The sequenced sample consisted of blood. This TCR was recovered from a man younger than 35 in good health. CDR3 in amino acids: CASSPNLGGGGYNSPLHF. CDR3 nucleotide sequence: TGCGCCAGCAGCCCAAACCTGGGAGGGGGTGGCTATAATTCACCCCTCCACTTT.